This T cell receptor (beta chain) was identified in a study of Graves' ophthalmopathy and Graves' hyperthyroidism. This clonotype was picked up many times. Antigen specificity is unknown. Researchers took RNA transcripts and amplified TCR beta CDR3 regions from them. After a first-round RT-PCR with HTBI primers, a second-round multiplex PCR was run. TCRdb recomputed calls from the multiplex PCR reads with MiXCR, one row per CDR3 protein. Of about 660,000 distinct CDR3 sequences in the sample, about 38% were seen once. General observations from the study: Blood also harbored most expanded thyroid clonotypes above 0.001 frequency.

The CDR3 runs to 14 residues. Trimming shortened V by 2 bases and J by 3 bases, and 11 bases separated the two germline ends. The germline gives CDR1 LNHDA, CDR2 SQIVND (reference sequence). The receptor comes from an adult man with Graves' ophthalmopathy. Specimen: peripheral blood. This rearrangement joins TRBV19 to TRBJ2-7; TRBD1 is a possible D gene (5 bases). Here the CDR3 DNA reads TGTGCCAGTAGTATAAGGGGATACGACTACGAGCAGTACTTC. Translated, it gives CASSIRGYDYEQYF.